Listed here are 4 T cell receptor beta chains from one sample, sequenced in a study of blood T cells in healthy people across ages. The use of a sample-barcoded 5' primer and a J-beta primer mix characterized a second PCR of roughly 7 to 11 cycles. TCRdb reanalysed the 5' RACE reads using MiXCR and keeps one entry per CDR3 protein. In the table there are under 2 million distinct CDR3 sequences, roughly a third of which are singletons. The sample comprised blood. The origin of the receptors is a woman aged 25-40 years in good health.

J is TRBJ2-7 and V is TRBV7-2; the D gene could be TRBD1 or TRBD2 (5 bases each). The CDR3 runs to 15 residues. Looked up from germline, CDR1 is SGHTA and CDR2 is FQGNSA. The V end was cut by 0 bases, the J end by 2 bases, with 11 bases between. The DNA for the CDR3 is TGTGCCAGCAGCTTAGCCGGGGCAGGGCCCTACGAGCAGTACTTC. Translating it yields CASSLAGAGPYEQYF.

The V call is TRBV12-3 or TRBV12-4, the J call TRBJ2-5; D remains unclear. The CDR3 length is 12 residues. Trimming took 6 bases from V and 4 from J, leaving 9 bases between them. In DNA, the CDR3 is TGTGCCAGCAGCATGGTGCGAGAGACCCAGTACTTC. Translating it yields CASSMVRETQYF.

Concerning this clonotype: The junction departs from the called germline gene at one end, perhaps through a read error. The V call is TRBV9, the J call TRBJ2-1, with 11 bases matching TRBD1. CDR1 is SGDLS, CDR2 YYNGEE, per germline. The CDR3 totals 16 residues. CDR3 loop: CASSVAGTGGWNEQFF. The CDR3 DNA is TGTGCCAGCAGTGTAGCGGGGACAGGGGGGTGGAATGAGCAGTTCTTC. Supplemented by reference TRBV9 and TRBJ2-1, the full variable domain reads DSGVTQTPKHLITATGQRVTLRCSPRSGDLSVYWYQQSLDQGLQFLIQYYNGEERAKGNILERFSAQQFPDLHSELNLSSLELGDSALYFCASSVAGTGGWNEQFFGPGTRLTVL.

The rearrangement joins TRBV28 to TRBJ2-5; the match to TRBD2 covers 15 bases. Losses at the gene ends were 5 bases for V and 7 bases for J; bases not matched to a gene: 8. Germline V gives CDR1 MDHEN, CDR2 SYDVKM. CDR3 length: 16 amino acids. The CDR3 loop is CASSTGLAGGGGTQYF. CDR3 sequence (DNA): TGTGCCAGCAGTACCGGACTAGCGGGAGGGGGCGGGACCCAGTACTTC.